A selection of T cell receptor beta chains follows, all from one sample in a study of blood T cell repertoires in COVID-19. The assay was immunoSEQ multiplex PCR, and TCRdb's table has in-frame clones only and misses some. The data contain about 250,000 clones, around 83% of them singletons. Sequencing used peripheral blood. Every receptor here comes from a man of 80 years or more with acute or convalescent COVID-19. The CDR3 runs from the conserved cysteine through the conserved F or W. The D gene is left open where the match is weak. Clone size is given for some rows only: seen once, a few or many times, or a class if the clone is expanded.

cdr3_length: 13; clone_size: .; v_call: TRBV10-2; j_call: TRBJ1-1; d_call: .; cdr3_nt: TGCGCCAGCAGTGAGGCGGGACGGCATGAAGCTTTCTTT; cdr3_aa: CASSEAGRHEAFF
cdr3_length: 16; clone_size: .; v_call: TRBV5-4; j_call: TRBJ2-3; d_call: .; cdr3_nt: TGTGCCAGCAGACTCCAGGCGGGCGGAAGCACAGATACGCAGTATTTT; cdr3_aa: CASRLQAGGSTDTQYF
cdr3_length: 14; clone_size: .; v_call: TRBV5-1; j_call: TRBJ2-5; d_call: .; cdr3_nt: TGCGCCAGCAGCTTGGGACCGACCAGGGAGACCCAGTACTTC; cdr3_aa: CASSLGPTRETQYF
cdr3_length: 15; clone_size: .; v_call: TRBV12-2; j_call: TRBJ1-5; d_call: .; cdr3_nt: TGTGCAAGTCGCCGCGGCGGGGCGGGCAATCAGCCCCAGCATTTT; cdr3_aa: CASRRGGAGNQPQHF
cdr3_length: 16; clone_size: once; v_call: TRBV5-4; j_call: TRBJ2-1; d_call: .; cdr3_nt: TGTGCCAGCAGCTTGGGGCGGGGGCTCCAGATCAATGAGCAGTTCTTC; cdr3_aa: CASSLGRGLQINEQFF
cdr3_length: 15; clone_size: .; v_call: TRBV29-1; j_call: TRBJ2-1; d_call: TRBD2; cdr3_nt: TGCAGCGTTACCGGGACTAGCGGGAATTCAAATGAGCAGTTCTTC; cdr3_aa: CSVTGTSGNSNEQFF
cdr3_length: 12; clone_size: .; v_call: TRBV5-1; j_call: TRBJ1-1; d_call: TRBD1; cdr3_nt: TGCGCCAGCAGCCAGGGGGTCGCTGAAGCTTTCTTT; cdr3_aa: CASSQGVAEAFF
cdr3_length: 14; clone_size: .; v_call: TRBV24-1; j_call: TRBJ2-3; d_call: TRBD2; cdr3_nt: TGTGCCACCAGACCTAGCGGGATAACAGATACGCAGTATTTT; cdr3_aa: CATRPSGITDTQYF
cdr3_length: 15; clone_size: .; v_call: TRBV5-1; j_call: TRBJ2-5; d_call: TRBD2; cdr3_nt: TGCGCCAGCAGCTTGGAGCCGACTAGCGGAGAGACCCAGTACTTC; cdr3_aa: CASSLEPTSGETQYF
cdr3_length: 15; clone_size: once; v_call: TRBV6-2/TRBV6-3; j_call: TRBJ1-2; d_call: TRBD1; cdr3_nt: TGTGCCAGCAGTCCCCGGGGCAGGGGGTTCTATGGCTACACCTTC; cdr3_aa: CASSPRGRGFYGYTF
cdr3_length: 15; clone_size: .; v_call: TRBV3-1/TRBV3-2; j_call: TRBJ2-1; d_call: TRBD2; cdr3_nt: TGTGCCAGCAGCCAAGTAAATAGCGGGGGGCCCGAGCAGTTCTTC; cdr3_aa: CASSQVNSGGPEQFF
cdr3_length: 14; clone_size: .; v_call: TRBV10-1; j_call: TRBJ2-5; d_call: .; cdr3_nt: TGCGCCAGCAGTCCAGCGACTAGTGCCGAGACCCAGTACTTC; cdr3_aa: CASSPATSAETQYF
cdr3_length: 15; clone_size: .; v_call: TRBV5-4; j_call: TRBJ1-3; d_call: .; cdr3_nt: TGTGCCAGCAGCTTAGACAGCCGCGGAGGAAACACCATATATTTT; cdr3_aa: CASSLDSRGGNTIYF